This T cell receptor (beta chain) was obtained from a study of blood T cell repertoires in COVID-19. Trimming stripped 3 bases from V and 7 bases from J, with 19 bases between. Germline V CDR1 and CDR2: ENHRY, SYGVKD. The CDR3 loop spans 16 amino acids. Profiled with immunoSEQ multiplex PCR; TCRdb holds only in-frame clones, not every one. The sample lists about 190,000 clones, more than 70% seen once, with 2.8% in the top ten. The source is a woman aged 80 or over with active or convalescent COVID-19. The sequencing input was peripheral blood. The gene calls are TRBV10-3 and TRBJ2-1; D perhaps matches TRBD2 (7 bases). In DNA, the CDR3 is TGTGCCATCAGTGATGCTATAGGGGGGGGCCGTAATGAGCAGTTCTTC. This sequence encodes CAISDAIGGGRNEQFF.